This record concerns one T cell receptor (beta chain) sequence. The antigen is not known. This entry is derived from a study of T cell responses to AZD1222 COVID-19 vaccine. Germline CDR1 reads WNHNN; CDR2 reads SYGVQD (reference sequence). J lost 6 bases, V lost 6 bases, and 3 bases had no gene match. CDR3 size: 12 residues. General study results and limits: Unmutated variant regions reportedly attract nearly half of all spike-specific TCRs. Just a handful of AZD1222 recipients were seropositive at baseline. CD4 TCRs linked to vaccination spanned spike, dominating at 160-218 and 743-854.

TCRdb's copy holds only in-frame clones and misses some; the assay was immunoSEQ multiplex PCR. The sample lists tens of thousands of clones; 70% to 90% were seen once. The sequenced sample was peripheral blood, obtained on day 0 of AZD1222 vaccination. The chain is built from TRBV10-1 and TRBJ2-3; 7 nucleotides match TRBD2. This clonotype was obtained from an adult in good health. Written as DNA, the CDR3 is TGCGCCAGCAGCCCCGGGAGGGATACGCAGTATTTT. Translation: CASSPGRDTQYF.